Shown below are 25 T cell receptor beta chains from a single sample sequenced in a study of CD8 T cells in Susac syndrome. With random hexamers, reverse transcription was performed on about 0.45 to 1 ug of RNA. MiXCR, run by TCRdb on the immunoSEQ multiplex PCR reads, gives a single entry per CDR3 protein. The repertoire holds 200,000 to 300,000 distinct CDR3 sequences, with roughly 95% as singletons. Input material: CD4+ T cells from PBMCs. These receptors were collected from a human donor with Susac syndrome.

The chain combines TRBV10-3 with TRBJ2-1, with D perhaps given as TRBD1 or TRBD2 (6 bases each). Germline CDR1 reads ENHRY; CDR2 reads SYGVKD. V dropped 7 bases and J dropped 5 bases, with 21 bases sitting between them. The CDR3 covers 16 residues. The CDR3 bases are TGTGCCATCAACGGAGGGGGACCCCAACAGAACAATGAGCAGTTCTTC. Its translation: CAINGGGPQQNNEQFF.

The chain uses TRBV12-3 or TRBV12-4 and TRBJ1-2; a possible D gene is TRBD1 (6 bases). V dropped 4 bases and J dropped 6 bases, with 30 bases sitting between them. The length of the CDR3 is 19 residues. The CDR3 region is CASSSWRGGRSYPRDGYTF. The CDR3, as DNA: TGTGCCAGCAGTTCGTGGAGGGGGGGACGGTCTTACCCGAGGGATGGCTACACCTTC.

The CDR3 sequence: CASSLDAGPPVAGEFF. CDR3 bases: TGCGCCAGCAGCTTGGATGCGGGGCCCCCGGTCGCAGGAGAGTTCTTC. The rearrangement links TRBV5-1 to TRBJ2-1; D may be TRBD2 (6 bases). V was pared by 0 bases and J by 14 bases, with 24 bases between. Germline assignment: CDR1 SGHRS and CDR2 YFSETQ. This CDR3 comprises 16 residues.

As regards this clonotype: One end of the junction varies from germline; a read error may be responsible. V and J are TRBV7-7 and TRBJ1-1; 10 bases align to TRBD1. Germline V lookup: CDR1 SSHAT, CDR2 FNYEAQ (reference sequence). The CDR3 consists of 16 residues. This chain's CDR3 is CASSLERDRGNTEAFF. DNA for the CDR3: TGTGCTAGCAGCTTGGAAAGGGACAGGGGGAACACTGAAGCTTTCTTT.

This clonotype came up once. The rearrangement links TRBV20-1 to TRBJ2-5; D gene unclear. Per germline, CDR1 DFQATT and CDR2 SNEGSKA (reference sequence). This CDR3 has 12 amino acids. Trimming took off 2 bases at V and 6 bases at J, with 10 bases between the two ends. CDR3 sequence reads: CSARRVSKTQYF. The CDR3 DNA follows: TGCAGTGCTAGAAGGGTCAGCAAGACCCAGTACTTC.

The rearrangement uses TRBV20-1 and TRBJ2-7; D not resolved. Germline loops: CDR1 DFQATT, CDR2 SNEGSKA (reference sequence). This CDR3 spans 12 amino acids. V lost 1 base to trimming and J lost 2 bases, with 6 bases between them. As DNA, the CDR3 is TGCAGTGCTAGAGCCACCACCTACGAGCAGTACTTC. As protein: CSARATTYEQYF.

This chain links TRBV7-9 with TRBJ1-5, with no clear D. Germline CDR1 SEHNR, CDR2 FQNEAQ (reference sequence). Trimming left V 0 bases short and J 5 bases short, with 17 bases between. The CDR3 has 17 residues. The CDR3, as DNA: TGTGCCAGCAGCTTAGCGATCCATCCCCGGGAGTATCAGCCCCAGCATTTT. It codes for CASSLAIHPREYQPQHF.

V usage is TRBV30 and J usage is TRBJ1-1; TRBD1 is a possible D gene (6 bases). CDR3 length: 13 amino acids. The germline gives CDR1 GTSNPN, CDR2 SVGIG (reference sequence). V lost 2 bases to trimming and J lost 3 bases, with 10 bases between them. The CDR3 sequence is CAWSQGQDTEAFF. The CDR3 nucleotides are TGTGCCTGGAGTCAGGGGCAGGACACTGAAGCTTTCTTT.

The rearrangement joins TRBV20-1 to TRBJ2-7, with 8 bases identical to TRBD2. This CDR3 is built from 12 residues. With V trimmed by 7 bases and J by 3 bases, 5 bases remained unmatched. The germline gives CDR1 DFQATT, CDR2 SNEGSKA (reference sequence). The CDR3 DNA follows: TGCAGTGGGCTCAGCGGGAGCTACGAGCAGTACTTC. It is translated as CSGLSGSYEQYF.

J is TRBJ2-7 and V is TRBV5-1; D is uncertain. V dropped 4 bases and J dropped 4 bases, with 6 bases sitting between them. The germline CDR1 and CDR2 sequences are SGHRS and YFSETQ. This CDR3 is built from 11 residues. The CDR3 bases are TGCGCCAGCAGCGAGTTATACGAGCAGTACTTC. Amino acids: CASSELYEQYF.

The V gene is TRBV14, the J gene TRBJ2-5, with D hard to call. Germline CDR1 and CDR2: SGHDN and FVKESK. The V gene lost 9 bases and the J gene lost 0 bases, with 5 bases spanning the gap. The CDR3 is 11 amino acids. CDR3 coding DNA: TGTGCCAGTATCAACCAAGAGACCCAGTACTTC. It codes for CASINQETQYF.

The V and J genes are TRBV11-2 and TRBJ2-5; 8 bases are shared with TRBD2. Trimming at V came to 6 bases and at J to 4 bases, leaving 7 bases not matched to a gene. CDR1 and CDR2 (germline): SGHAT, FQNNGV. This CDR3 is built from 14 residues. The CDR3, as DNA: TGTGCCAGCAGAGTAAGGCTAGCGGGAGAGACCCAGTACTTC. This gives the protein CASRVRLAGETQYF.

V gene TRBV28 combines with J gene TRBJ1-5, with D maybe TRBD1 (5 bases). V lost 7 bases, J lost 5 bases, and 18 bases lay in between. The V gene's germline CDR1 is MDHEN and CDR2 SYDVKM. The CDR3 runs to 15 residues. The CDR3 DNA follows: TGTGCCAGCACCCGAGGCCAGGGTGTACATCAGCCCCAGCATTTT. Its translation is CASTRGQGVHQPQHF.

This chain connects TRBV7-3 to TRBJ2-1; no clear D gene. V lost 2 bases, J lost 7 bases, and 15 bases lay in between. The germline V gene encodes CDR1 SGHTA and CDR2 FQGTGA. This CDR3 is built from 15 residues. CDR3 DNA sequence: TGTGCCAGCAGCTTAGAAGCCAATGGAGTAAATGAGCAGTTCTTC. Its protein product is CASSLEANGVNEQFF.

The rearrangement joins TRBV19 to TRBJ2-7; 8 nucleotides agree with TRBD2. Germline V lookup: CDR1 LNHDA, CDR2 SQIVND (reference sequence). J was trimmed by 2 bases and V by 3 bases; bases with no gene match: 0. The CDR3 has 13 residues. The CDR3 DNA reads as TGTGCCAGTAGTATCGGGGGGGCCTACGAGCAGTACTTC. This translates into CASSIGGAYEQYF.

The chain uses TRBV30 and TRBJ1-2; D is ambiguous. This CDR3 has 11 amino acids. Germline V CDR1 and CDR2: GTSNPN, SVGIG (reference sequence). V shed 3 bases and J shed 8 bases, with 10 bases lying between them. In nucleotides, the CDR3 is TGTGCCTGGAGACAGCCCGGGGGCTACACCTTC. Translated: CAWRQPGGYTF.

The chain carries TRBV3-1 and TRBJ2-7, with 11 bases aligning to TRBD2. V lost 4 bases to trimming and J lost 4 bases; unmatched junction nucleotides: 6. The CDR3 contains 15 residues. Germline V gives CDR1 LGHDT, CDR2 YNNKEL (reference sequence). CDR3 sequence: CASSLIAGGFYEQYF. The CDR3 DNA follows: TGTGCCAGCAGCCTAATAGCGGGAGGGTTTTACGAGCAGTACTTC.

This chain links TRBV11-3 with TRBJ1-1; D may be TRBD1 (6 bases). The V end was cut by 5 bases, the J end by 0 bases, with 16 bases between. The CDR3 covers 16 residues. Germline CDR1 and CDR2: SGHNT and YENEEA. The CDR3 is CASSPTGTHMNTEAFF. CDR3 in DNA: TGTGCCAGCAGCCCAACCGGGACACACATGAACACTGAAGCTTTCTTT.

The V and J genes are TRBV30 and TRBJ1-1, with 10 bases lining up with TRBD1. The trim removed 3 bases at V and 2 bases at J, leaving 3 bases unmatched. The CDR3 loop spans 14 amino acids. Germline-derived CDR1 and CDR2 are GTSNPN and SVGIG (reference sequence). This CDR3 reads CAWSKTGGNTEAFF. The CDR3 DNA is TGTGCCTGGAGCAAGACAGGGGGCAACACTGAAGCTTTCTTT.

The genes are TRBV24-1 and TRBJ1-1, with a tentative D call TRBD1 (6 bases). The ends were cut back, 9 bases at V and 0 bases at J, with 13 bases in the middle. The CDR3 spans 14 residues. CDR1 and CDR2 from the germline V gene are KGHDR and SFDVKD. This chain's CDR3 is CATRQTGMNTEAFF. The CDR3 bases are TGTGCCACCCGGCAGACAGGCATGAACACTGAAGCTTTCTTT.

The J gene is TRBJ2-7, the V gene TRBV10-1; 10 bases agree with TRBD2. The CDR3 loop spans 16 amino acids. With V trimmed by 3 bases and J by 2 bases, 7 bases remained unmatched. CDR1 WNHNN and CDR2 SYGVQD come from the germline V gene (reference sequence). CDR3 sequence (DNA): TGCGCCAGCAGTGAAGCCGCTAGCGGGAGACCCTACGAGCAGTACTTC. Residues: CASSEAASGRPYEQYF.

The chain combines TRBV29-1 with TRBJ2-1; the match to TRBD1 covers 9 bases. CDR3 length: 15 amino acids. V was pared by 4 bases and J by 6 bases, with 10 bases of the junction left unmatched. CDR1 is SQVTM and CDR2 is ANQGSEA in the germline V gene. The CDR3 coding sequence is TGCAGCGTTGGCGCTCCGGGACAGGGTGGCAATGAGCAGTTCTTC. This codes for CSVGAPGQGGNEQFF.

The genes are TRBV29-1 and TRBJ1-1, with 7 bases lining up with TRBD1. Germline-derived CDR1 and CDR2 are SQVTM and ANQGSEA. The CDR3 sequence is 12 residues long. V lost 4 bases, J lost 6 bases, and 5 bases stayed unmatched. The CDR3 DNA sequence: TGCAGCGTTGGACAGGGAGCCGCTGAAGCTTTCTTT. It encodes CSVGQGAAEAFF.

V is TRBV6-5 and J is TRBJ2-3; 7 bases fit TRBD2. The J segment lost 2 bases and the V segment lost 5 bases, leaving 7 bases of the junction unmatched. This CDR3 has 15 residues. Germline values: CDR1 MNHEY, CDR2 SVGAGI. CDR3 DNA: TGTGCCAGCAGTCGGCTAGCGGCGGTCACAGATACGCAGTATTTT. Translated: CASSRLAAVTDTQYF.

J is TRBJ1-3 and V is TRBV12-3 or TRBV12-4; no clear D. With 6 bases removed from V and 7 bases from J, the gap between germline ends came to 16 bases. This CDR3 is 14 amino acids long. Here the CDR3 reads CASSPQSLGNTIYF. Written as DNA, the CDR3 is TGTGCCAGCAGCCCACAGAGCCTCGGGAACACCATATATTTT.